This T cell receptor beta chain was sequenced during a study of T cell responses to AZD1222 COVID-19 vaccine (dated by TCRdb to about 2021). Study-level background: Because spike-specific TCR depth and breadth did not differ between the two schedules, AZD1222 recipients who got a second dose at roughly 4 weeks were pooled with those who got a second dose at roughly 12 weeks. A total of just over 230 trial participants underwent TCR sequencing, of whom 207 had received two doses of AZD1222 and 26 had received two doses of the MenACWY control vaccine. Enrollment into the trials was organized by age into subgroups of 18-55, 56-69 and 70-plus years, and those subgroups contained roughly 140, 27 and 60 TCR-sequenced participants, respectively.

Broad study findings and their caveats: Participants were mostly white British, with more females than males. The authors suggested clonal diversity may have been underestimated. Vaccine-associated CD4 TCRs spanned the whole spike protein, with dominant responses in regions 160-218 and 743-854. In the small 56-69-year group, the increase in depth fell short of significance, most likely because of low power. Only five or six AZD1222 recipients were SARS-CoV-2 seropositive at baseline, limiting conclusions about previously exposed vaccinees. No day 14 peak-response samples were available, so repertoires were characterized only after the peak T cell response. A significant rise in spike-specific TCR breadth and depth was observed after two AZD1222 doses relative to day 0 and relative to MenACWY recipients. Reportedly, close to half of the unique spike-specific TCRs recognized epitopes lying outside the regions that are mutated in the B.1.351 and B.1.1.7 variants.

Note on this clone: This clone's antigen is unknown. Per-base qualities were not stored, and no clone one base away is much larger.

The CDR3 regions of human TCRbeta chains were analyzed by immunosequencing. In the paper's pipeline: Repertoire TCRs were matched against a reference library of SARS-CoV-2-specific TCRs generated with the MIRA antigen-specificity platform. Breadth meant the fraction of unique TCRs that were SARS-CoV-2-associated, whereas depth meant the fraction of total T cells that were SARS-CoV-2-associated. Each spike-specific TCR was assigned to its reactive spike region and to a CD4 or CD8 class using the MIRA data. Log10-transformed breadth and depth values were compared by one-way ANOVA with Sidak's multiple comparisons tests. TCRdb obtained this table from immuneACCESS and retained in-frame rearrangements with V and J assigned. These tables miss some clones; where compared with another copy, unresolved V genes account for less than half of the shortfall, and the remainder is unexplained. V, J and clone size were drawn from that table, and D and trimming were deduced from the DNA. In all, the sample holds 150,000 to 190,000 clones, and about nine tenths of those were seen once. The top ten constitute less than 2% of the sample.

Sample time point, as interpreted from the label and publication: baseline before first vaccination. Samples from vaccinated people were obtained from the UK trials COV001 and COV002, which included a single-blind randomized controlled phase 2/3 trial of AZD1222 (ChAdOx1 nCoV-19) in healthy adults. Trial participant PBMC samples were collected at day 0 and day 28 after the second dose for TCRbeta chain sequencing. Its CDR3 holds 15 amino acids, cysteine through phenylalanine. The kept DNA is CDR3 alone, 45 bases in frame from the first base. V ends up 9 bases short and J 2 bases short, with an unmatched junction base count of 10. For CDR1 and CDR2, the germline V gene (reference sequence) lists SGHKS and YYEKEE.

This TCR was sampled from an adult in good health. The sample was peripheral blood, taken on day 0 of AZD1222 vaccination. The sequence joins TRBV5-5 to TRBJ2-1, with 8 central nucleotides matching TRBD2. The sequenced DNA: TGTGCCACCCGGATTAGCGGGGAAACCTACAATGAGCAGTTCTTC. This encodes CATRISGETYNEQFF.